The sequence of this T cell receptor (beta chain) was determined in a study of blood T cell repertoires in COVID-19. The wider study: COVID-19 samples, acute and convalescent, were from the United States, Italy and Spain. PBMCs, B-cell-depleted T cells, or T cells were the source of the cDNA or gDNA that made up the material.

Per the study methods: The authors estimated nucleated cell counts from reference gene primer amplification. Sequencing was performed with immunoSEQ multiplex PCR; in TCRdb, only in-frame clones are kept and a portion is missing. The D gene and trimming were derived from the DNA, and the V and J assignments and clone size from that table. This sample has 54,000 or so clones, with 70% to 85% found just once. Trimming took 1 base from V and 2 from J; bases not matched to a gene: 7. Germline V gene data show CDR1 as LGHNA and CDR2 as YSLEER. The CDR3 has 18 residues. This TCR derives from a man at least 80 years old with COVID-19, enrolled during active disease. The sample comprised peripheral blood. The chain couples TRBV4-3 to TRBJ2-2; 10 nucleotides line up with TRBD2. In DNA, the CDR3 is TGCGCCAGCAGCCAAGGAGCGGGGGGGCTTCGAAACACCGGGGAGCTGTTTTTT. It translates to CASSQGAGGLRNTGELFF.